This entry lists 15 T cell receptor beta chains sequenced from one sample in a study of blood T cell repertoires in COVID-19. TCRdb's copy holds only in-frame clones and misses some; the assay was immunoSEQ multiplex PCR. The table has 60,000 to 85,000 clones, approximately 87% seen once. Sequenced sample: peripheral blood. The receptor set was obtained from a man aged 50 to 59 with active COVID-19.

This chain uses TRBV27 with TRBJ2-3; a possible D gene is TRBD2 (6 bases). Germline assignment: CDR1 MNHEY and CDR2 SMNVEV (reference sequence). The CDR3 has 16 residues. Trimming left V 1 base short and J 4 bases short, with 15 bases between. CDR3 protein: CASSLFGGTFADTQYF. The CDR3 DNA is TGTGCCAGCAGTTTATTTGGCGGGACTTTTGCAGATACGCAGTATTTT.

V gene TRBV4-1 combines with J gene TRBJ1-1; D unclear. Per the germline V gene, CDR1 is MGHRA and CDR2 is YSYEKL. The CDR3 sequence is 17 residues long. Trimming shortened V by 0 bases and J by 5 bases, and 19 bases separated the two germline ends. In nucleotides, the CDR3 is TGCGCCAGCAGCCAAGAAAGCGCGGCGGTTTTCCTTACTGAAGCTTTCTTT. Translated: CASSQESAAVFLTEAFF.

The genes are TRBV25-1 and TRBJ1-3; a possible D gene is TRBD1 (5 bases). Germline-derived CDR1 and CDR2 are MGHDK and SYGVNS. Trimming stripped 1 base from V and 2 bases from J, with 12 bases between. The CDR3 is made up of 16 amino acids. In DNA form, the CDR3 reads TGTGCCAGCAGTGAATTTGACAGCAAACCTGGAAACACCATATATTTT. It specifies CASSEFDSKPGNTIYF.

The CDR3 is CASSTGTSGGVETQYF. In DNA, the CDR3 is TGTGCCAGTAGCACCGGGACTAGCGGGGGGGTTGAGACCCAGTACTTC. V and J are TRBV19 and TRBJ2-5; 16 bases are shared with TRBD2. Germline assignment: CDR1 LNHDA and CDR2 SQIVND (reference sequence). The CDR3 is made up of 16 amino acids. V gave up 6 bases and J gave up 5 bases; unmatched junction bases: 6.

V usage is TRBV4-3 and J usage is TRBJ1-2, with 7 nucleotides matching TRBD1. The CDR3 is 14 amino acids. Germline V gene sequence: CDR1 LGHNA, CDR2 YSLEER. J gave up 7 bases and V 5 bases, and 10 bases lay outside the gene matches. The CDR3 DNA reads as TGCGCCAGCAGCATATCGACAGGGAGATTTGGCTACACCTTC. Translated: CASSISTGRFGYTF.

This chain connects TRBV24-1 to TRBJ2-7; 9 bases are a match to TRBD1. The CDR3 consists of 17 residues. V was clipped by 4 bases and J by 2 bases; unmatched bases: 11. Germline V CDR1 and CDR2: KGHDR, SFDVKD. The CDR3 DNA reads TGTGCCACCAGTGACCTATTCCGGGACAGGGTTGCCTACGAGCAGTACTTC. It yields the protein CATSDLFRDRVAYEQYF.

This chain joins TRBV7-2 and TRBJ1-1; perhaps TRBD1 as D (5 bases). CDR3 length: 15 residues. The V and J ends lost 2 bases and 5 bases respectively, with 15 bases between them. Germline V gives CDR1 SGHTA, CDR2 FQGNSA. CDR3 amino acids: CASSLRGRVRTEAFF. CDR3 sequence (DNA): TGTGCCAGCAGCTTAAGGGGCAGAGTGAGGACTGAAGCTTTCTTT.

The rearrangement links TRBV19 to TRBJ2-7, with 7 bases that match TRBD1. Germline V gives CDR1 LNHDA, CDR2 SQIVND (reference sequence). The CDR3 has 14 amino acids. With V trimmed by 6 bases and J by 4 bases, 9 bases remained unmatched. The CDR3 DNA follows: TGTGCCAGTAGGGCGACAGGGAGTGGGTACGAGCAGTACTTC. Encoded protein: CASRATGSGYEQYF.

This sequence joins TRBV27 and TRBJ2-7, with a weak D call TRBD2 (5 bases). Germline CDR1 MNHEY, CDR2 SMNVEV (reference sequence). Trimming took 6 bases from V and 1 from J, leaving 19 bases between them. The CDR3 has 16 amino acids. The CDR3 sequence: CASRLTSGSGSYEQYF. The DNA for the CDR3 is TGTGCCAGCAGGCTTACATCGGGGTCGGGGTCCTACGAGCAGTACTTC.

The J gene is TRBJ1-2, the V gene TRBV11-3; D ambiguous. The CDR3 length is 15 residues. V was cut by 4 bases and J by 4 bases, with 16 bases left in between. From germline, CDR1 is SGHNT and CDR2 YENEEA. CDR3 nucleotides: TGTGCCAGCAGCTATATCGGTTCTTCGCTCTATGGCTACACCTTC. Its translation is CASSYIGSSLYGYTF.

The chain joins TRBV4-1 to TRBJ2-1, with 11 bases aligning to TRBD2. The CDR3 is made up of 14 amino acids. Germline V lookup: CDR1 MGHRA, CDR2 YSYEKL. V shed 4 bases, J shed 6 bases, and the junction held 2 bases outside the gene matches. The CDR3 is CASSRLAGINEQFF. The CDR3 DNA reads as TGCGCCAGCAGCCGACTAGCGGGGATCAATGAGCAGTTCTTC.

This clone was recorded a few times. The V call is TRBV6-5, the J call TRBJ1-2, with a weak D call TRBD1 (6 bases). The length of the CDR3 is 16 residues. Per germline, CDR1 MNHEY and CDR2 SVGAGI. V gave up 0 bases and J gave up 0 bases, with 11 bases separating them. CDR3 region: CASSYSGQLANYGYTF. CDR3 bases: TGTGCCAGCAGTTACTCGGGACAACTAGCTAACTATGGCTACACCTTC.

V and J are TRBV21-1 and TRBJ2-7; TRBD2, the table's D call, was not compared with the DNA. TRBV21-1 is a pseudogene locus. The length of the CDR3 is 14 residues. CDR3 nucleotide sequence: TGTGCCAGCAGCAAAGAACTAGTAATCTACGAGCAGTACTTC. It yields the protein CASSKELVIYEQYF.

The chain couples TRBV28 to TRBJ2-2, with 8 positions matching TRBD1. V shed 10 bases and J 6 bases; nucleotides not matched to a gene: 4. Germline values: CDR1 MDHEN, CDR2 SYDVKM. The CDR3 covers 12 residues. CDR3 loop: CATDRVSGELFF. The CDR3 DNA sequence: TGTGCCACGGACAGGGTGTCCGGGGAGCTGTTTTTT.

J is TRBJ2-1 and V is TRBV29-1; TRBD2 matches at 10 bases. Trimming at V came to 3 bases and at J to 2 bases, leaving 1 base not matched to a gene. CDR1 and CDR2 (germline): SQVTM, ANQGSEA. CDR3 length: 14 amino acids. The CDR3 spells CSVDSGRAYNEQFF. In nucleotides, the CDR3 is TGCAGCGTTGACAGCGGGAGGGCCTACAATGAGCAGTTCTTC.